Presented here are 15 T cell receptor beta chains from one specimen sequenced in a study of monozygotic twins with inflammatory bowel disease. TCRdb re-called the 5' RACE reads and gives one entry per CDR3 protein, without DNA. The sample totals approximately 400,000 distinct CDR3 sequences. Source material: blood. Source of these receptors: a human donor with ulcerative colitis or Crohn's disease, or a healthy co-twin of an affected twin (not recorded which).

The CDR3: CASSQYENTEAFF. The chain couples TRBV3-1 to TRBJ1-1. The CDR3 consists of 13 residues. Germline loops: CDR1 LGHDT, CDR2 YNNKEL (reference sequence).

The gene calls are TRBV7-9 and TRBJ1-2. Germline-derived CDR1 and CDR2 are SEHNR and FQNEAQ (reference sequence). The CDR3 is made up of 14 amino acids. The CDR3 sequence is CASSPPAPDYGYTF.

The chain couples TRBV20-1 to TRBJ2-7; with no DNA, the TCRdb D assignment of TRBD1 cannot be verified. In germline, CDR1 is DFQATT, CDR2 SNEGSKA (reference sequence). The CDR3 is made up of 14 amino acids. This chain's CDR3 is CSARVHDRVYEQYF.

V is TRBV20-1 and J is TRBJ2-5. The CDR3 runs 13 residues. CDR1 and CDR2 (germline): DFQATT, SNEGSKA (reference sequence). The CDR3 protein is CSATPSAQETQYF.

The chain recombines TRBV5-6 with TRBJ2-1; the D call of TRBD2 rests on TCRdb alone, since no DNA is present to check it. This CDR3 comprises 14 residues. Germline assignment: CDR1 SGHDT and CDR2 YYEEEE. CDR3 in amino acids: CASSLGLAGREQFF.

The CDR3 spells CASTPLYPGRSSGNTIYF. This chain joins TRBV12-3 or TRBV12-4 and TRBJ1-3; TCRdb names TRBD1, which stays unverified in the absence of DNA. The CDR3 has 18 residues.

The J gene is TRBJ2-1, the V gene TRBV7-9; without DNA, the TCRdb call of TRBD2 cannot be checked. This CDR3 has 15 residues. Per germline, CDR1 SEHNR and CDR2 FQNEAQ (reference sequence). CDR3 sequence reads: CASSNREEGNNEQFF.

CDR3 sequence reads: CASSLALRDEQFF. The V call is TRBV7-9, the J call TRBJ2-1; TCRdb's D call of TRBD2 is untestable without DNA. Germline V gene sequence: CDR1 SEHNR, CDR2 FQNEAQ (reference sequence). There are 13 residues in the CDR3. Variable domain in full (rest from reference TRBV7-9 and TRBJ2-1): DTGVSQNPRHKITKRGQNVTFRCDPISEHNRLYWYRQTLGQGPEFLTYFQNEAQLEKSRLLSDRFSAERPKGSFSTLEIQRTEQGDSAMYLCASSLALRDEQFFGPGTRLTVL.

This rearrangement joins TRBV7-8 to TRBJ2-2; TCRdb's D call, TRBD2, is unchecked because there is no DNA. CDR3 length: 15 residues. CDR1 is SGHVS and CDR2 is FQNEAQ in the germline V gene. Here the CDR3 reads CASSLQGGWGGELFF.

The CDR3 loop is CASSLGGQGADEQYF. The genes are TRBV5-1 and TRBJ2-7; no DNA is available, so the TRBD1 call from TCRdb remains unchecked. CDR1 and CDR2 (germline): SGHRS, YFSETQ. The CDR3 contains 15 residues.

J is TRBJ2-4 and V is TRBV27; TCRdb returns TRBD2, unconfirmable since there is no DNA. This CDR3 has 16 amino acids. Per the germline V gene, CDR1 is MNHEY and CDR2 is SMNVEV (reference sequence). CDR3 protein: CASSRKGLAAKNIQYF.

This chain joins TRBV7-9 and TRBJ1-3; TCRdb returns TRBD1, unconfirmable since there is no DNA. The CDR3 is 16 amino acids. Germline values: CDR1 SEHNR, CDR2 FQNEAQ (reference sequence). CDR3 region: CASSLEMGGPGNTIYF. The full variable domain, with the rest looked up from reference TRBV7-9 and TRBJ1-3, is DTGVSQNPRHKITKRGQNVTFRCDPISEHNRLYWYRQTLGQGPEFLTYFQNEAQLEKSRLLSDRFSAERPKGSFSTLEIQRTEQGDSAMYLCASSLEMGGPGNTIYFGEGSWLTVV.

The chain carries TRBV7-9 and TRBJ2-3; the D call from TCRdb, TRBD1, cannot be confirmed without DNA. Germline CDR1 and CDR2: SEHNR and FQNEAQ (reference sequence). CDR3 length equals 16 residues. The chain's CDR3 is CASSLPQGEAADTQYF.

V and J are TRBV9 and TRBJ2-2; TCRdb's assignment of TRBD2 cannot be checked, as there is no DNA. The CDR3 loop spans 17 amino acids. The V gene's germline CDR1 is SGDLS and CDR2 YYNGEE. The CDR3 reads CASSVGGSGLFTGELFF.

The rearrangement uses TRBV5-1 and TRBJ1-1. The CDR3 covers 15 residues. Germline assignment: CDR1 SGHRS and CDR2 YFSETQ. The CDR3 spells CASSLVIGLNTEAFF.